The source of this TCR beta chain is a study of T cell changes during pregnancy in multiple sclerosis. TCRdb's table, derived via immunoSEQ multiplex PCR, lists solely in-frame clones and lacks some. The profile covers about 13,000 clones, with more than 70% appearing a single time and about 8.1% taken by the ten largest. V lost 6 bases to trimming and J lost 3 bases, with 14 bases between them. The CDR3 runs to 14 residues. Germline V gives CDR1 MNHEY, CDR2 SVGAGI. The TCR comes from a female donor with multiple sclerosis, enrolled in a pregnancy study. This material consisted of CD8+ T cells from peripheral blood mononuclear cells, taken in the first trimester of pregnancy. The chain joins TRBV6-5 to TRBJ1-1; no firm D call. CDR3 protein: CASSLSAEYTEAFF. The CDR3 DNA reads TGTGCCAGCAGCCTTTCCGCGGAGTACACTGAAGCTTTCTTT.